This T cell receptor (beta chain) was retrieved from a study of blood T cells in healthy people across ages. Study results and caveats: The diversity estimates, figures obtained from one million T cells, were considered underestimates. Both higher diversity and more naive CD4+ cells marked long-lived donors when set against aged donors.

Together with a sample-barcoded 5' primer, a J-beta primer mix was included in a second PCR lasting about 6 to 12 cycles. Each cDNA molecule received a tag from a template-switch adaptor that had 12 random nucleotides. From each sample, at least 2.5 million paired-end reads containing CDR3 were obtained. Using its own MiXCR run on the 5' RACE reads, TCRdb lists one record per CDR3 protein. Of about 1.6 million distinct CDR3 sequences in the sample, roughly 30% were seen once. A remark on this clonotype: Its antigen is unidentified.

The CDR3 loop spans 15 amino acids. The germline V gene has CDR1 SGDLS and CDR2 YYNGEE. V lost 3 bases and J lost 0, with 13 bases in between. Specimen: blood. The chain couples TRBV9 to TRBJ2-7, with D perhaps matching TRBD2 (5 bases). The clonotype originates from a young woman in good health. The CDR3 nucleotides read TGTGCCAGCAGCGCCGGCCCGGGGAGCTCCTACGAGCAGTACTTC. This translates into CASSAGPGSSYEQYF.